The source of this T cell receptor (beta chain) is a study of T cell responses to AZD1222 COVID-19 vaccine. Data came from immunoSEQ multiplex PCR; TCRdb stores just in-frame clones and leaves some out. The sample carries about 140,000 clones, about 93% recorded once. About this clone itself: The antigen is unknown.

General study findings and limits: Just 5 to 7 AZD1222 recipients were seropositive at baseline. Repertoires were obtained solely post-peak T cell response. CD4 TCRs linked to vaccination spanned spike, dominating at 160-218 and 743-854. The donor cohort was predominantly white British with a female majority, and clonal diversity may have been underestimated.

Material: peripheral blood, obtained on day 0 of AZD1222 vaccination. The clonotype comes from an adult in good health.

The CDR3 region is CATSRDRSSYNEQFF. The CDR3 coding sequence is TGTGCCACCAGCAGAGACCGAAGCTCCTACAATGAGCAGTTCTTC. This rearrangement joins TRBV15 to TRBJ2-1; no definite D call. This CDR3 spans 15 amino acids. Germline assignment: CDR1 LNHNV and CDR2 YYDKDF (reference sequence). Trimming removed 0 bases from V and 0 bases from J, with 6 bases in between.